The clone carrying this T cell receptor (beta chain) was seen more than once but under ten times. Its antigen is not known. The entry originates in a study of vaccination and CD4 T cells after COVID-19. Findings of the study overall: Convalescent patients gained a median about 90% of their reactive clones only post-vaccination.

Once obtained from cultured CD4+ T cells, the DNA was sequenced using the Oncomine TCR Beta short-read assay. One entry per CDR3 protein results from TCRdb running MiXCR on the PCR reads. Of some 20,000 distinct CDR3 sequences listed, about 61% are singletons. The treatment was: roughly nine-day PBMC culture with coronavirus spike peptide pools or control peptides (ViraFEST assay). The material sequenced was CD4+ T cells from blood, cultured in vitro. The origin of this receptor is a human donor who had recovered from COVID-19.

CDR3 nucleotide sequence: TGTGCCAGCAGCTTGGGGCAGGGAGTGATAAGGAATCAGCCCCAGCATTTT. Translated, it gives CASSLGQGVIRNQPQHF. J is TRBJ1-5 and V is TRBV5-6, with D perhaps TRBD1 (5 bases). V was shortened by 0 bases and J by 4 bases, with 17 bases between the two germline ends. The V gene's germline CDR1 is SGHDT and CDR2 YYEEEE. This CDR3 region has 17 residues.